These 12 T cell receptor beta chains were all obtained from the same sample, sequenced in a study of T cells expressing NK-cell markers. From the 5' RACE reads, TCRdb lists one entry per CDR3 protein and no DNA. The specimen's table records around 260,000 distinct CDR3 sequences. The sequencing input was blood T cells: a sorted CD56 or NKG2C T cell subset, CD4+ or CD8+ T cells, or bulk PBMC T cells (not recorded which). These receptors all stem from a woman between 18 and 70 years old in good health.

This CDR3 is CASSEAGLTDTQYF. V and J are TRBV5-1 and TRBJ2-3; the D call from TCRdb, TRBD2, cannot be confirmed without DNA. The CDR3 has 14 residues. Germline V gene data show CDR1 as SGHRS and CDR2 as YFSETQ.

J is TRBJ2-3 and V is TRBV18; TCRdb outputs TRBD2, but without DNA this stays unchecked. CDR1 is KGHSH and CDR2 is LQKENI in the germline V gene. CDR3 length: 17 amino acids. The CDR3 protein is CASSWLAGVGDTDTQYF.

This CDR3 is CSASKQELEVF. The rearrangement links TRBV29-1 to TRBJ2-1; TCRdb gives TRBD1 as the D gene, but with no DNA this cannot be confirmed. Germline V gene data show CDR1 as SQVTM and CDR2 as ANQGSEA. There are 11 residues in the CDR3.

The chain joins TRBV20-1 to TRBJ1-4; TCRdb indicates TRBD1, and absent DNA this call remains unverified. CDR3 length: 14 residues. Germline loops: CDR1 DFQATT, CDR2 SNEGSKA (reference sequence). The CDR3 reads CSAITGTANEKLFF.

The rearrangement uses TRBV7-2 and TRBJ2-3. This CDR3 is built from 16 residues. CDR1 and CDR2 from the germline V gene are SGHTA and FQGNSA. The CDR3 here is CASSPRTVPSTDTQYF. The complete variable domain, with remaining parts taken from reference TRBV7-2 and TRBJ2-3, reads GAGVSQSPSNKVTEKGKDVELRCDPISGHTALYWYRQSLGQGLEFLIYFQGNSAPDKSGLPSDRFSAERTGGSVSTLTIQRTQQEDSAVYLCASSPRTVPSTDTQYFGPGTRLTVL.

The CDR3: CSVGQVSYEQYF. The V gene is TRBV29-1, the J gene TRBJ2-7; TCRdb gives TRBD1 as the D gene, but with no DNA this cannot be confirmed. Germline CDR1 SQVTM, CDR2 ANQGSEA. The CDR3 is made up of 12 amino acids.

J is TRBJ1-4 and V is TRBV29-1; TCRdb proposes TRBD1, but this gene call is untestable without DNA. The length of the CDR3 is 13 residues. Germline V gives CDR1 SQVTM, CDR2 ANQGSEA. This chain's CDR3 is CSVRTGWVGKLFF.

The genes are TRBV12-3 or TRBV12-4 and TRBJ2-1; with no DNA, the TCRdb D assignment of TRBD1 cannot be verified. The CDR3 sequence is 17 residues long. CDR3 in amino acids: CASSLRGLIASYNEQFF.

V gene TRBV12-3 or TRBV12-4 combines with J gene TRBJ1-2; the D call from TCRdb, TRBD1, cannot be confirmed without DNA. The CDR3 has 17 amino acids. The CDR3 loop reads CASSYRGSQLGARGYTF.

The chain links TRBV7-6 to TRBJ1-1; TCRdb lists TRBD1, though no DNA is available to test this call. Germline V gives CDR1 SGHVS, CDR2 FNYEAQ. The CDR3 has 14 amino acids. The CDR3 sequence is CASSRDNTDTEAFF.

This chain connects TRBV6-1 to TRBJ2-7. Germline CDR1 is MNHNS and CDR2 is SASEGT. There are 14 residues in the CDR3. The CDR3 is CASSRTGGSYEQYF.

The chain couples TRBV28 to TRBJ2-7; the TRBD1 assignment by TCRdb is unverifiable without DNA. The germline CDR1 and CDR2 sequences are MDHEN and SYDVKM. The length of the CDR3 is 14 residues. The CDR3 region is CASSLGGFDHEQYF.